This TCR beta chain appears in the sequencing data of a study of early T cells in non-severe SARS-CoV-2 infection. Overall study: Unsorted whole blood bulk RNA was sequenced, with unpaired chains. Overall study findings and caveats: Matching with VDJdb favored anti-spike CD8 responses (missing private and CD4 specificities).

A word on this clonotype: Its target is unknown.

Separate cDNA molecules each had unique molecular identifiers attached to them. A single record per CDR3 protein comes from TCRdb applying MiXCR to the 5' RACE reads. Seen here are approximately 66,000 distinct CDR3 sequences, approximately 12% observed once, and the top ten hold roughly 1.2%. The length of the CDR3 is 16 residues. Germline V lookup: CDR1 DFQATT, CDR2 SNEGSKA (reference sequence). V was pared by 5 bases and J by 0 bases, with 10 bases of the junction left unmatched. The source was whole blood, collected at baseline. The V gene is TRBV20-1, the J gene TRBJ1-5; 7 bases are shared with TRBD1. This TCR came from an adult who was a healthcare worker with PCR-confirmed SARS-CoV-2 infection or an uninfected control (not recorded which). The donor label of this sample is uncertain. CDR3 sequence reads: CSAESRGQNSNQPQHF. The CDR3 DNA is TGCAGTGCTGAGAGCAGGGGACAGAATAGCAATCAGCCCCAGCATTTT.